This T cell receptor beta chain came from a study of blood T cell repertoires in COVID-19. The wider study: The samples span acute and convalescent COVID-19 from the United States, Italy and Spain.

Trimming left V 0 bases short and J 1 base short, with 7 bases between. The V gene's germline CDR1 is SGDLS and CDR2 YYNGEE. This CDR3 has 14 amino acids. Followed over time, Seattle patients had been enrolled while infection was active. Original processing methods: The authors estimated nucleated cell counts from reference gene primer amplification. Libraries were prepared by immunoSEQ multiplex PCR; TCRdb keeps only in-frame clonotypes and omits some of them. V and J calls and clone size come straight from that table; D and trimming were deduced from the DNA. Of 250,000 to 350,000 clones listed, about 88% are singletons.

The sequence came from a woman in her 70s with COVID-19, enrolled during active disease. The J gene is TRBJ2-5, the V gene TRBV9; no firm D call. Sequenced sample: peripheral blood. The CDR3 reads CASSVVVSQETQYF. The CDR3 region has the DNA TGTGCCAGCAGCGTAGTAGTTAGCCAAGAGACCCAGTACTTC.